The TCR beta chain described here comes from a study of blood T cell repertoires in COVID-19. This CDR3 is built from 14 residues. The V gene's germline CDR1 is LGHDT and CDR2 YNNKEL (reference sequence). V shed 1 base and J shed 4 bases, with 10 bases lying between them. Measured with immunoSEQ multiplex PCR; TCRdb has only the in-frame clones, and not every one. The sample lists roughly 410,000 clones; around 89% were seen once. This chain connects TRBV3-1 (or the pseudogene TRBV3-2) to TRBJ1-1; D perhaps matches TRBD1 (6 bases). Sequenced sample: peripheral blood. The sequence was obtained from a woman aged 40-49 years with COVID-19, enrolled during active disease. Here the CDR3 DNA reads TGTGCCAGCAGCCAAGTTTCCAGGGGCACTGAAGCTTTCTTT. Translated, it gives CASSQVSRGTEAFF.